This T cell receptor (beta chain) is drawn from a study of human T cells and chemical hapten exposure. V lost 3 bases and J lost 4, with 7 bases in between. The CDR3 has 12 residues. From germline, CDR1 is DFQATT and CDR2 SNEGSKA (reference sequence). TCRdb called the RACE reads again in MiXCR, with one record for every CDR3 protein. In the table there are 180,000 or so distinct CDR3 sequences, around a quarter of which are singletons. The time point here: patch test 3, about 24 weeks after DPC sensitization. Treatment here: therapeutic diphenylcyclopropenone sensitization with weekly scalp DPC. This rearrangement joins TRBV20-1 to TRBJ1-3; D gene ambiguous. The receptor's source is a woman aged 40-49 years with alopecia areata. Some clones in this sample may be carry-over from other donors' samples. Material: whole blood, obtained in connection with sensitization to the hapten diphenylcyclopropenone (DPC). The CDR3 is CSASGQGNTIYF. The DNA of the CDR3 is TGCAGTGCTAGTGGGCAGGGAAACACCATATATTTT.